This T cell receptor beta chain appears in the sequencing data of a study of radiotherapy plus CTLA-4 blockade in lung cancer. Study at large: For 18% of patients, objective responses occurred, and roughly 30% had disease control. Regarding the study as a whole: TCR clones from tumors expanded in blood after radiotherapy plus ipilimumab. Early clonal dynamics of blood T cells, together with interferon-beta, were reported as the best response predictor.

Alongside CTLA-4 blockade with ipilimumab, patients with chemo-refractory metastatic non-small-cell lung cancer received focal radiation. Deletions cut 0 bases from V and 4 bases from J, with 15 bases between. The CDR3 length is 16 residues. Per the germline V gene, CDR1 is MGHRA and CDR2 is YSYEKL. This clone turned up a few times. The antigen is unknown. Method: immunoSEQ multiplex PCR; TCRdb's copy keeps in-frame clones and lacks some. The sample lists about 49,000 clones, roughly 73% occurring once. The TCR was taken from a human donor with non-small cell lung cancer who had a complete response to radiotherapy plus ipilimumab. The chain has TRBV4-1 and TRBJ1-2; perhaps TRBD1 as D (6 bases). The input for sequencing was peripheral blood, taken from a patient treated with radiotherapy plus ipilimumab. CDR3 sequence (DNA): TGCGCCAGCAGCCAAGAGATTCACAGGGCCAGCTATGGCTACACCTTC. Protein product: CASSQEIHRASYGYTF.